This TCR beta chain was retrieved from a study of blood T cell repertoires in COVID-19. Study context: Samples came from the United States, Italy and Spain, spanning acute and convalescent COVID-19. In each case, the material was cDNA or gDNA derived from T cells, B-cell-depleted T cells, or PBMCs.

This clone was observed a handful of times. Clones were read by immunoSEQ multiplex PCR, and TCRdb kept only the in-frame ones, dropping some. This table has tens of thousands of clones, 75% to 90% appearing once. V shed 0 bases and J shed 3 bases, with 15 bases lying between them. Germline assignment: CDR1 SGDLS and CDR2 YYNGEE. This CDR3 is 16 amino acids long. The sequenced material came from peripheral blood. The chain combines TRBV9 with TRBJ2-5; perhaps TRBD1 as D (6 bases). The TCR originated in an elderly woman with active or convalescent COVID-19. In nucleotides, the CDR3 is TGTGCCAGCAGCGTAGGGGGGCGACAGGCAGAAGAGACCCAGTACTTC. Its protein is CASSVGGRQAEETQYF.